Listed here are 28 T cell receptor beta chains from one sample, sequenced in a study of molecular identifiers for immune sequencing clone quantification. MiXCR was run by TCRdb on the PCR reads, yielding one entry per CDR3 protein. The sample includes approximately 680,000 distinct CDR3 sequences, 25% of them seen just once. Specimen: naive CD8+ T cells from blood, with Jurkat cell RNA spiked in. The subset is: FACS-sorted CD8+CD4-CCR7+CD45RA+ naive T cells. The receptor source for this set is a human donor in good health. Some libraries in this study had Jurkat cell RNA spiked in.

This clonotype has a handful of counts. The V gene is TRBV7-9, the J gene TRBJ2-7; 9 nucleotides align to TRBD1. Germline V lookup: CDR1 SEHNR, CDR2 FQNEAQ (reference sequence). After removal of 8 bases from V and 3 bases from J, the junction contained 17 bases not matched to a gene. The CDR3 contains 17 residues. CDR3 amino acids: CASEGSTTGGARYEQYF. In DNA form, the CDR3 reads TGTGCCAGCGAGGGGTCCACGACAGGGGGGGCCCGCTACGAGCAGTACTTC.

This clonotype was counted between two and nine times. This chain joins TRBV5-7 and TRBJ2-1, with TRBD2 matching 14 bases. TRBV5-7 is sorted into the ORF group, with uncertain function. The CDR3 runs to 19 residues. The junction had 12 bases not matched to a gene; V was cut back by 4 bases and J by 3 bases. DNA for the CDR3: TGTGCCAGCAGCAAACCGGGACTAGCGGGAGAAAAATTCTACAATGAGCAGTTCTTC. Translation gives CASSKPGLAGEKFYNEQFF.

The table lists this clonotype with a few counts. This chain uses TRBV7-2 with TRBJ2-5; 13 bases agree with TRBD2. Trimming cost V 1 base and J 5 bases; bases outside gene matches: 10. Looked up from germline, CDR1 is SGHTA and CDR2 is FQGNSA. The CDR3 loop spans 18 amino acids. CDR3: CASSLESRLAGGMETQYF. In DNA, the CDR3 is TGTGCCAGCAGCTTAGAGAGCCGACTAGCGGGAGGTATGGAGACCCAGTACTTC.

The chain recombines TRBV7-6 with TRBJ2-7; 9 positions agree with TRBD1. The CDR3 length is 15 residues. V was clipped by 7 bases and J by 6 bases; unmatched bases: 13. Germline V gives CDR1 SGHVS, CDR2 FNYEAQ. The CDR3 reads CASNNGDRVFAEQYF. In DNA, the CDR3 is TGTGCCAGCAATAACGGGGACAGGGTTTTCGCCGAGCAGTACTTC. Full variable domain (missing parts from reference TRBV7-6 and TRBJ2-7): GAGVSQSPRYKVTKRGQDVALRCDPISGHVSLYWYRQALGQGPEFLTYFNYEAQQDKSGLPNDRFSAERPEGSISTLTIQRTEQRDSAMYRCASNNGDRVFAEQYFGPGTRLTVT.

This clonotype was counted ten times or more. The gene calls are TRBV7-2 and TRBJ2-7; no clear D gene. Looked up from germline, CDR1 is SGHTA and CDR2 is FQGNSA. Between the trimmed V and J ends, which lost 2 bases and 2 bases, there was a span of 7 bases. The CDR3 loop spans 13 amino acids. The CDR3: CASSLWQAYEQYF. The CDR3 DNA reads TGTGCCAGCAGCTTATGGCAGGCCTACGAGCAGTACTTC.

This clonotype was observed many times. The chain carries TRBV7-6 and TRBJ1-1, with D hard to call. Trimming removed 0 bases at V and 1 base at J, with 6 bases between. Germline V gene data show CDR1 as SGHVS and CDR2 as FNYEAQ. CDR3 length: 14 amino acids. The CDR3 nucleotides are TGTGCCAGCAGCTTAGCAGACTCGAACACTGAAGCTTTCTTT. Its translation: CASSLADSNTEAFF.

The chain is built from TRBV25-1 and TRBJ2-5; D is unclear. The germline V and J ends were trimmed by 2 bases and 5 bases, with 12 bases remaining between them. Looked up from germline, CDR1 is MGHDK and CDR2 is SYGVNS. The CDR3 consists of 14 residues. CDR3 DNA: TGTGCCAGCAGTGAAGTGGGCCCTCTGGAGACCCAGTACTTC. Residues: CASSEVGPLETQYF.

This clonotype was seen many times. V usage is TRBV29-1 and J usage is TRBJ1-4; TRBD1 might be the D (5 bases). The CDR3 is 14 amino acids. The germline V gene encodes CDR1 SQVTM and CDR2 ANQGSEA. V lost 5 bases and J 0 bases, leaving 10 bases between the germline ends. The CDR3 sequence is CSVLGLSTNEKLFF. CDR3 bases: TGCAGCGTTCTGGGACTGTCAACTAATGAAAAACTGTTTTTT.

The V gene is TRBV11-2, the J gene TRBJ2-3; TRBD2 matches at 8 bases. In germline, CDR1 is SGHAT, CDR2 FQNNGV. J lost 2 bases, V lost 2 bases, and 3 bases had no gene match. The CDR3 has 15 amino acids. CDR3 DNA: TGTGCCAGCAGCTTAACAGGACTAGCCACAGATACGCAGTATTTT. It codes for CASSLTGLATDTQYF. The variable domain in full, with the rest retrieved from reference TRBV11-2 and TRBJ2-3, is EAGVAQSPRYKIIEKRQSVAFWCNPISGHATLYWYQQILGQGPKLLIQFQNNGVVDDSQLPKDRFSAERLKGVDSTLKIQPAKLEDSAVYLCASSLTGLATDTQYFGPGTRLTVL.

This clonotype was seen a few times. This may stem from a read error, because a much larger clone lies one nucleotide away. The chain employs TRBV5-3 and TRBJ2-7; D might be TRBD1 (6 bases). TRBV5-3 is sorted into the ORF group, with uncertain function. CDR3 length: 14 amino acids. The DNA for the CDR3 is TGTGCCAGCAGCCTGAGACAGGCCGACTACGAGCAGCACTTC. This translates into CASSLRQADYEQHF.

Details on this clonotype: The junction differs from germline at one of its ends, possibly a read error. This chain uses TRBV2 with TRBJ2-6; D remains unclear. The CDR3 consists of 14 residues. The V gene's germline CDR1 is SNHLY and CDR2 FYNNEI. Here the CDR3 DNA reads TGTGCCAGCAGTACGTCCCCTGGAACCAACGTCCTGCCTTTC. It encodes CASSTSPGTNVLPF.

This clonotype was seen a few times. This could be a read error, since a much larger clone is one nucleotide away. In DNA form, the CDR3 reads TGCGCCAGCAGCCAGACCGGATTCTATTCGCAGTATTTT. It translates to CASSQTGFYSQYF. The J gene is TRBJ2-3, the V gene TRBV4-1, with D hard to call. Germline CDR1 reads MGHRA; CDR2 reads YSYEKL. With 3 bases removed from V and 10 bases from J, the gap between germline ends came to 14 bases. The CDR3 loop spans 13 amino acids.

This sequence joins TRBV9 and TRBJ2-5, with 11 positions matching TRBD2. This CDR3 comprises 15 residues. With 6 bases clipped from V and 1 base from J, the junction kept 5 bases outside the gene matches. CDR1 is SGDLS, CDR2 YYNGEE, per germline. DNA of the CDR3: TGTGCCAGCACCTATAGCGGGGGGGGCCAAGAGACCCAGTACTTC. This encodes CASTYSGGGQETQYF.

Comments on this clonotype: This likely comes from a read error, as the CDR3 has no conserved phenylalanine or tryptophan at its end. The CDR3 sequence: CASSQALAGGGETQYS. Here the CDR3 DNA reads TGCGCCAGCAGCCAAGCCCTAGCGGGAGGTGGGGAGACCCAGTACTCC. V gene TRBV4-1 combines with J gene TRBJ2-5; 11 bases agree with TRBD2. Germline V CDR1 and CDR2: MGHRA, YSYEKL. This CDR3 has 16 residues. After removal of 1 base from V and 5 bases from J, the junction contained 6 bases not matched to a gene.

As regards this clonotype: A much larger clone differs from this one at a single base, so this may be a read error. The chain uses TRBV6-5 and TRBJ1-1; 7 bases fit TRBD1. Trimming took 2 bases from V and 4 from J; bases not matched to a gene: 10. This CDR3 contains 16 residues. Germline assignment: CDR1 MNHEY and CDR2 SVGAGI. The DNA for the CDR3 is TGTGCCAGCAGTTACGACAAGGGGGCGCAGAGCACTGAAGCTTTCTTT. This encodes CASSYDKGAQSTEAFF.

This clonotype was recorded only once. A much larger clone sits a single nucleotide away, making a read error possible. The gene calls are TRBV5-3 and TRBJ1-1; 10 bases fit TRBD1. TRBV5-3 is an ORF, with its function uncertain. The V and J ends lost 8 bases and 7 bases, in that order; junction bases with no gene match: 11. This CDR3 is built from 14 residues. This chain's CDR3 is CASSVRDRGFEAFF. Written as DNA, the CDR3 is TGTGCCAGCAGCGTGCGGGACAGGGGTTTTGAAGCTTTCTTT.

On this clonotype itself: With a much larger clone just one base away, this may be a read error. The genes are TRBV9 and TRBJ1-1, with D hard to call. The length of the CDR3 is 15 residues. V lost 4 bases to trimming and J lost 7 bases, with 20 bases between them. CDR1 SGDLS and CDR2 YYNGEE come from the germline V gene. This CDR3 reads CASSPRPGSWIEAFF. The CDR3 coding sequence is TGTGCCAGCAGCCCCCGGCCGGGGTCGTGGATTGAAGCTTTCTTT.

The V gene is TRBV20-1, the J gene TRBJ1-5, with 7 bases that match TRBD1. The CDR3 is 14 amino acids. With V trimmed by 5 bases and J by 0 bases, 4 bases remained unmatched. Germline CDR1 is DFQATT and CDR2 is SNEGSKA (reference sequence). The CDR3 here is CSAPGTDSNQPQHF. The CDR3 bases are TGCAGTGCTCCCGGGACAGATAGCAATCAGCCCCAGCATTTT.

This clonotype was detected ten times or more. This chain joins TRBV20-1 and TRBJ1-1; D not resolved. The CDR3 runs to 11 residues. V lost 4 bases and J lost 4, with 7 bases in between. From germline, CDR1 is DFQATT and CDR2 SNEGSKA (reference sequence). The chain's CDR3 is CSATMGTEAFF. The CDR3 DNA reads as TGCAGTGCTACAATGGGCACTGAAGCTTTCTTT.

Note on this clonotype: At one end the junction does not follow the germline gene, possibly because of a read error. J is TRBJ2-7 and V is TRBV7-9; 7 bases map to TRBD2. Germline values: CDR1 SEHNR, CDR2 FQNEAQ (reference sequence). The CDR3 loop spans 16 amino acids. As DNA, the CDR3 is TGTGCCAGCAACTTAGTTGCGGGGGTAGTAACCTACGAGCAGTACTTC. Amino acids: CASNLVAGVVTYEQYF.

The chain is built from TRBV15 and TRBJ2-1; D is perhaps TRBD2 (7 bases). V lost 1 base and J lost 7, with 11 bases in between. This CDR3 comprises 14 residues. The germline V gene encodes CDR1 LNHNV and CDR2 YYDKDF (reference sequence). The CDR3 DNA is TGTGCCACCAGCAGAGGGGGGGGGCAAAATGAGCAGTTCTTC. Its translation: CATSRGGGQNEQFF.

Ten or more counts support this clonotype. V usage is TRBV4-3 and J usage is TRBJ2-7; 8 bases are a match to TRBD2. V lost 0 bases and J lost 0; bases outside the gene matches: 1. The CDR3 is 15 residues long. Germline CDR1 LGHNA, CDR2 YSLEER. The CDR3 here is CASSQDGTSSYEQYF. CDR3 DNA sequence: TGCGCCAGCAGCCAAGACGGGACTAGCTCCTACGAGCAGTACTTC.

This clonotype was recorded at least ten times. The chain employs TRBV7-9 and TRBJ1-6; 8 bases are shared with TRBD1. Unmatched junction bases numbered 11, after V lost 5 bases and J lost 5 bases. CDR3 length: 17 residues. CDR1 is SEHNR and CDR2 is FQNEAQ in the germline V gene (reference sequence). The CDR3 is CASSLPGQGGNNSPLHF. CDR3 coding DNA: TGTGCCAGCAGCCTCCCCGGACAGGGAGGAAATAATTCACCCCTCCACTTT.

A note on this clonotype: A much larger clone lies one base from this, so it may be a read error. The chain links TRBV7-9 to TRBJ2-7, with 9 positions matching TRBD2. Germline V gives CDR1 SEHNR, CDR2 FQNEAQ (reference sequence). The V segment lost 5 bases and the J segment 3 bases; nucleotides outside the gene matches: 5. The CDR3 runs 14 residues. The CDR3 coding sequence is TGTGCCAGCAGCCACGGGACTAGCCTCTACGAGCAGTACTTC. Translating it yields CASSHGTSLYEQYF.

The gene calls are TRBV12-3 or TRBV12-4 and TRBJ2-1, with D possibly matching TRBD2 (6 bases). The CDR3 loop spans 15 amino acids. The germline V and J ends were trimmed by 4 bases and 5 bases, with 15 bases remaining between them. The CDR3, as DNA: TGTGCCAGCAGTTCGTATCTGTGGGGGGACAATGAGCAGTTCTTC. As protein: CASSSYLWGDNEQFF.

This chain connects TRBV6-5 to TRBJ1-5; TRBD1 matches 9 bases. Germline lookup yields CDR1 MNHEY and CDR2 SVGAGI. J lost 6 bases, V lost 6 bases, and 12 bases had no gene match. CDR3 length equals 16 residues. CDR3 bases: TGTGCCAGCAGCCCCGCACAGGGGGCGGCTTCTCAGCCCCAGCATTTT. Protein product: CASSPAQGAASQPQHF.

This clonotype was detected many times. V and J are TRBV28 and TRBJ1-3; no clear D. The germline V gene encodes CDR1 MDHEN and CDR2 SYDVKM. V was cut by 1 base and J by 6 bases, with 7 bases left in between. There are 13 residues in the CDR3. CDR3 residues: CASSLLPENTIYF. CDR3 DNA: TGTGCCAGCAGTTTATTGCCGGAAAACACCATATATTTT.

This clonotype was counted many times. This chain joins TRBV28 and TRBJ1-5, with 7 positions matching TRBD1. The junction had 6 bases not matched to a gene; V was cut back by 3 bases and J by 4 bases. The CDR3 is 15 amino acids. Per the germline V gene, CDR1 is MDHEN and CDR2 is SYDVKM. The CDR3 reads CASSLAGGVNQPQHF. The DNA of the CDR3 is TGTGCCAGCAGTTTGGCAGGGGGGGTAAATCAGCCCCAGCATTTT. The variable domain in full, completed from reference TRBV28 and TRBJ1-5, reads DVKVTQSSRYLVKRTGEKVFLECVQDMDHENMFWYRQDPGLGLRLIYFSYDVKMKEKGDIPEGYSVSREKKERFSLILESASTNQTSMYLCASSLAGGVNQPQHFGDGTRLSIL.